Many counts were recorded for the clone carrying this T cell receptor beta chain. Individuals selected for sequencing had exhibited CD8+CD57+ cell expansion on flow cytometry. Trimming pared 5 bases from V and 2 bases from J, leaving 16 bases between. This CDR3 comprises 15 residues. Germline CDR1 is SGHVS and CDR2 is FQNEAQ. These data are taken from a study of CD8+CD57+ T cells in acquired aplastic anemia. Genomic DNA served as template for TCR beta VDJ and CDR3 profiling. TCRdb called the reads again in MiXCR, with one record for every CDR3 protein. Of hundreds of thousands of distinct CDR3 sequences in the sample, under 40% are singletons; the top ten hold approximately 0.82%.

The receptor was derived from a human donor with aplastic anemia. J is TRBJ2-7 and V is TRBV7-8; a weak D match, TRBD1 (5 bases). Sequencing used sorted CD4+, CD8+, or CD8+CD57+ T cells (not recorded which) from PBMCs. The CDR3 DNA is TGTGCCAGCAGCCCCAACTCCGGACAAGCCTACGAGCAGTACTTC. Translating it yields CASSPNSGQAYEQYF.